Only a few counts were recorded for the clone carrying this T cell receptor (beta chain). The entry originates in a study of OX40 agonist ivuxolimab in advanced cancers. Germline assignment: CDR1 WNHNN and CDR2 SYGVQD (reference sequence). With 4 bases removed from V and 2 bases from J, the gap between germline ends came to 7 bases. The CDR3 is made up of 13 amino acids. Profiled with immunoSEQ multiplex PCR; TCRdb holds only in-frame clones, not every one. The repertoire holds about 32,000 clones, with around nine tenths as singletons. The sequence derives from an adult with an advanced solid tumor such as melanoma, head and neck, liver or kidney cancer. The specimen comprised CD4+ or CD8+ T cells sorted from blood, sampled in a trial of the OX40 agonist ivuxolimab. The rearrangement joins TRBV10-1 to TRBJ2-3; D is uncertain. The CDR3 protein is CASSVAVTDTQYF. The DNA of the CDR3 is TGCGCCAGCAGTGTAGCCGTCACAGATACGCAGTATTTT.